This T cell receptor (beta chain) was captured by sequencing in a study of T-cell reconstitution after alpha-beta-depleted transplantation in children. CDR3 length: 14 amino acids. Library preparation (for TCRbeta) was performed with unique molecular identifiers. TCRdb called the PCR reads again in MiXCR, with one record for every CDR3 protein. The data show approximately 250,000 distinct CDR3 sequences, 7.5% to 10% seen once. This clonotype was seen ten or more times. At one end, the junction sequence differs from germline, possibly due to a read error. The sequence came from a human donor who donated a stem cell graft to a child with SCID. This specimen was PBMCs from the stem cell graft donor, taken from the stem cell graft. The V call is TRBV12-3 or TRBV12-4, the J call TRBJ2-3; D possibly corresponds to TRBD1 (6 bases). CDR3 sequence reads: CASTLDRSTDTQYF. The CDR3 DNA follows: TGTGCCAGCACTTTAGACAGGTCCACAGATACGCAGTATTTT.